Described below is a single T cell receptor beta chain sequence and its context. Its target is not known. Naive CD8 cells comprised CD45RO-negative, CCR7-positively selected cells, excluding terminally differentiated effector memory CD45RA+ cells. Generated by immunoSEQ multiplex PCR, the TCRdb table keeps only in-frame clones and is missing some. The sample has about 600,000 clones, nearly 97% seen once. These data are taken from a study of shared clonotypes between healthy human individuals. Study-wide context: Donors were a couple of women and a few men aged 18 to 49. CD4 naive cells filled three plates per donor, CD4 memory three, CD8 naive two and CD8 memory one.

Findings of the study overall: Clonotypes not shared had lower generation probabilities than those common to all four donors. What naive subsets generally showed was a larger estimated richness than memory subsets showed.

The CDR3 has 17 residues. Trimming removed 1 base from V and 0 bases from J; junction bases left unmatched: 3. Germline CDR1 reads MNHEY; CDR2 reads SMNVEV (reference sequence). The clonotype comes from a woman aged 25 to 39 in good health. The source material was naive CD8+ T cells sorted from blood. This chain uses TRBV27 with TRBJ2-7; 13 bases map to TRBD2. The CDR3 loop is CASSLLLAGGASYEQYF. CDR3 DNA sequence: TGTGCCAGCAGTTTATTACTAGCGGGGGGGGCCTCCTACGAGCAGTACTTC.